The clone carrying this T cell receptor beta chain was counted at least ten times. Its antigen is unknown. Per the germline V gene, CDR1 is SGHVS and CDR2 is FQNEAQ. V dropped 0 bases and J dropped 5; count of bases not matched to a gene: 6. This CDR3 is built from 16 residues. These data come from a study of T cell repertoires in cytomegalovirus infection. Study background: Matching HLA type and CMV infection were both indicated by public TCR beta signatures.

General study points: It was HLA-C-restricted CMV-specific TCR beta clonotypes that dominated the response ex vivo. Frequencies of public TCR beta families were cumulated, and this identified carriers of CMV plus the relevant HLA.

TCRdb reprocessed the reads via MiXCR and lists one record per CDR3 protein. The sample includes some 680,000 distinct CDR3 sequences, 35% seen only once; the top ten take around 2.8%. V and J are TRBV7-8 and TRBJ2-4; 8 bases align to TRBD1. This clonotype originated in a human donor in good health (CMV status not recorded). Some clones in this sample may be carry-over from other donors' samples. The sample was PBMCs. This chain's CDR3 is CASSLALTGVQNIQYF. For the CDR3, the DNA is TGTGCCAGCAGCTTAGCCTTGACAGGGGTCCAAAACATTCAGTACTTC.